The 10 T cell receptor beta chains below all came from one sample that was sequenced in a study of response to subunit inactivated influenza vaccine. TCRdb processed the RT-PCR reads anew with MiXCR; each CDR3 protein has one entry. This sample carries hundreds of thousands of distinct CDR3 sequences, approximately 18% of them seen once, and the ten largest clones take about a tenth. Sequencing used PBMCs from blood, obtained approximately 5 days after vaccination. These receptors were collected from a man aged 50-60 years who received an inactivated influenza vaccine.

The rearrangement links TRBV7-9 to TRBJ2-7; D is uncertain. Trimming cost V 3 bases and J 4 bases, with 13 bases left between them. The germline V gene encodes CDR1 SEHNR and CDR2 FQNEAQ (reference sequence). CDR3 size: 14 residues. The CDR3 DNA follows: TGTGCCAGCAGCTTGGAACTACATGCGTACGAGCAGTACTTC. Translation gives CASSLELHAYEQYF.

This clonotype was counted a few times. The rearrangement links TRBV20-1 to TRBJ2-1; weak D call: TRBD2 (6 bases). Germline V gene sequence: CDR1 DFQATT, CDR2 SNEGSKA (reference sequence). The length of the CDR3 is 16 residues. Trimming pared 5 bases from V and 2 bases from J, leaving 19 bases between. For the CDR3, the DNA is TGCAGTGCTGGGTTGCCCCCCACTAGCACCTACAATGAGCAGTTCTTC. This gives the protein CSAGLPPTSTYNEQFF.

The CDR3 loop is CAISEADSNQPQHF. CDR3 bases: TGTGCCATCAGTGAGGCAGATAGCAATCAGCCCCAGCATTTT. J is TRBJ1-5 and V is TRBV10-3; D is unresolved. Between the trimmed V and J ends, which lost 2 bases and 0 bases, there was a span of 5 bases. Germline CDR1 is ENHRY and CDR2 is SYGVKD. The CDR3 has 14 amino acids.

At least ten counts were recorded for this clonotype. The chain joins TRBV6-2 or TRBV6-3 to TRBJ2-7; 14 bases agree with TRBD2. The CDR3 has 16 amino acids. Trimming at V came to 2 bases and at J to 2 bases, leaving 2 bases not matched to a gene. Germline CDR1 and CDR2: MNHEY and SVGEGT. CDR3 bases: TGTGCCAGCAGTTACGAGACTAGCGGGAGGGCCTACGAGCAGTACTTC. Protein product: CASSYETSGRAYEQYF.

The sample holds many counts of this clonotype. This chain connects TRBV27 to TRBJ1-5, with 9 nucleotides matching TRBD1. The ends lost 6 bases at V and 3 bases at J; junction bases unmatched: 12. This CDR3 is built from 17 residues. Germline assignment: CDR1 MNHEY and CDR2 SMNVEV (reference sequence). CDR3 DNA sequence: TGTGCCAGCAGGCCTAAAGGGACAGGGCACTTCAATCAGCCCCAGCATTTT. Protein product: CASRPKGTGHFNQPQHF.

This clonotype was detected many times. One end of the junction is discordant with germline, which a read error may explain. The V call is TRBV12-3 or TRBV12-4, the J call TRBJ2-7; tentatively, D is TRBD2 (6 bases). The CDR3 has 15 residues. The CDR3: CASSLGGGLSHEQYF. The CDR3 DNA is TGTGCCAGCAGTTTAGGGGGAGGACTCTCCCACGAGCAGTACTTC.

The rearrangement uses TRBV21-1 and TRBJ2-6. TRBV21-1 counts as a pseudogene. This CDR3 is built from 13 residues. The CDR3 here is CASRAVGANVLTF. The CDR3 region has the DNA TGTGCCAGCAGGGCCGTCGGGGCCAACGTCCTGACTTTC.

This clonotype was recorded at least ten times. Compared with germline, one end of the junction differs, possibly owing to a read error. J is TRBJ2-7 and V is TRBV5-1; D possibly corresponds to TRBD1 (5 bases). This CDR3 is 14 amino acids long. Germline CDR1 SGHRS, CDR2 YFSETQ. The chain's CDR3 is CASSLQGSSYEQYF. The DNA of the CDR3 is TGTGCCAGCAGCCTCCAGGGTTCTTCCTACGAGCAGTACTTC.

The table lists this clonotype with many counts. This chain joins TRBV20-1 and TRBJ2-1; D assignment may be TRBD1 or TRBD2 (5 bases each). The germline V gene encodes CDR1 DFQATT and CDR2 SNEGSKA (reference sequence). The CDR3 is 13 residues long. The V end was cut by 7 bases, the J end by 6 bases, with 16 bases between. The CDR3 protein is CSVRDLRFNEQFF. CDR3 nucleotide sequence: TGCAGTGTCCGGGACCTCCGCTTCAATGAGCAGTTCTTC.

This clonotype was seen only a few times. This chain joins TRBV20-1 and TRBJ2-5; 10 nucleotides align to TRBD2. This CDR3 is built from 16 residues. The V gene end was trimmed by 2 bases and the J gene end by 2 bases; junction bases not matched to a gene: 8. Germline-derived CDR1 and CDR2 are DFQATT and SNEGSKA (reference sequence). This chain's CDR3 is CSARPTSGAAQETQYF. CDR3 bases: TGCAGTGCTAGACCTACTAGCGGGGCGGCTCAAGAGACCCAGTACTTC.